This TCR beta chain was captured in a study of T-cell memory formation after mild COVID-19. Study results and caveats: Memory cells collected pre-infection included some clones that later responded, suggesting cross-reactive memory joined.

The length of the CDR3 is 14 residues. Trimming removed 4 bases from V and 7 bases from J, with 17 bases in between. Germline CDR1 and CDR2: SGHRS and YFSETQ. At least ten counts were recorded for this clonotype. The antigen remains undetermined. TCRdb passed the 5' RACE reads through MiXCR, listing each CDR3 protein once. Of approximately 300,000 distinct CDR3 sequences listed, approximately 15% are singletons. Sequenced material: PBMCs or a T cell subset sorted from them (not recorded which). This clonotype was obtained from a young man who had mild COVID-19 (a few samples of this study predate the infection). Cell type and time point are not known. The rearrangement joins TRBV5-1 to TRBJ1-1; D unresolved. The CDR3 reads CASSPEPGSLEAFF. CDR3 in DNA: TGCGCCAGCAGCCCCGAACCAGGCTCTCTTGAAGCTTTCTTT.